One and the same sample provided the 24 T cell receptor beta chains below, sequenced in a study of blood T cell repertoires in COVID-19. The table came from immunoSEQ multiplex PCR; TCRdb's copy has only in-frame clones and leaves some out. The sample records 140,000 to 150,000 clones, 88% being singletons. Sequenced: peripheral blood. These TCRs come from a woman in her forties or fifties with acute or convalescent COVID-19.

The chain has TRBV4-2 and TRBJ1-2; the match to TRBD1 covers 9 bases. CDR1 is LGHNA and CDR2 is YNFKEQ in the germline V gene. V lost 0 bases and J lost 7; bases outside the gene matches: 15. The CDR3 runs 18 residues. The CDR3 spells CASSQDNTPGQGLVGYTF. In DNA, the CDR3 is TGTGCCAGCAGCCAAGATAACACACCGGGACAGGGTTTAGTTGGCTACACCTTC.

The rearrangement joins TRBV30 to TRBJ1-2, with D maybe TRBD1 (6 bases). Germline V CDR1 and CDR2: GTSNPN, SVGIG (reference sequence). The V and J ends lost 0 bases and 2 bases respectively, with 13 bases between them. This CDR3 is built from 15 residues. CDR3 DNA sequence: TGTGCCTGGAGTGTAGGGGGGGAGTTGAACTATGGCTACACCTTC. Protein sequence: CAWSVGGELNYGYTF.

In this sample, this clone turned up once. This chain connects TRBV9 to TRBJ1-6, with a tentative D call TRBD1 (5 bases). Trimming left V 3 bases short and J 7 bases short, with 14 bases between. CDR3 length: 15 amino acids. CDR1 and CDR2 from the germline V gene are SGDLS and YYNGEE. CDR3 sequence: CASSALGVGNSPLHF. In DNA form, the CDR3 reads TGTGCCAGCAGCGCCTTAGGGGTAGGGAATTCACCCCTCCACTTT.

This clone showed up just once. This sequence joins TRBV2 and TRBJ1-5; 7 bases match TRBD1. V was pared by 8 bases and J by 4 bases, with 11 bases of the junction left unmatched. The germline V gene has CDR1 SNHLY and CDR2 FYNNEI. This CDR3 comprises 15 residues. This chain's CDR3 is CASGPRQGSNQPQHF. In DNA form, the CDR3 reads TGTGCCAGCGGGCCAAGACAGGGATCTAATCAGCCCCAGCATTTT.

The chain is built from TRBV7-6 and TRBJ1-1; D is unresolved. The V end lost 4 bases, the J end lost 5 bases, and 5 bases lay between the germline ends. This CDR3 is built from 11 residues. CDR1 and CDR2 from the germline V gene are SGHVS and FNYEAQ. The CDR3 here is CASSSETEAFF. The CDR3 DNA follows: TGTGCCAGCAGCTCCGAGACTGAAGCTTTCTTT.

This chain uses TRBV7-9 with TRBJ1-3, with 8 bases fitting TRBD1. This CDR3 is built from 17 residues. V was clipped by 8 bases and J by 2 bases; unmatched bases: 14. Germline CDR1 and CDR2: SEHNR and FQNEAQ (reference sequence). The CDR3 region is CASGTLPGQATGNTIYF. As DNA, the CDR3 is TGTGCCAGCGGGACCCTTCCGGGACAGGCTACTGGAAACACCATATATTTT.

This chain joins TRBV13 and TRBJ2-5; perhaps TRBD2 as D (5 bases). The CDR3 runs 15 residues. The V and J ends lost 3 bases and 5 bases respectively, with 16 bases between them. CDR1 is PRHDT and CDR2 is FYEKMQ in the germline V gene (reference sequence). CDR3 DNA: TGTGCCAGCAGCTTCGAGGGAGTCGGAAAGGAGACCCAGTACTTC. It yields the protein CASSFEGVGKETQYF.

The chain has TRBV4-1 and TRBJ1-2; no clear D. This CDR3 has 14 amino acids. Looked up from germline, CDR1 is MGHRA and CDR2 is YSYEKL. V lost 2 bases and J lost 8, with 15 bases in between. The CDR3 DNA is TGCGCCAGCAGCCAAAATCCCGGGTCGACGGGCTACACCTTC. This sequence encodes CASSQNPGSTGYTF.

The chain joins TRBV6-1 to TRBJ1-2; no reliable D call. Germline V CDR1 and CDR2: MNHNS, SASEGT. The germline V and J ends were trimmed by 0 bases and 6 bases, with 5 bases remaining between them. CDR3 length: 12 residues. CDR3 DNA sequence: TGTGCCAGCAGTGAAGCGAGGGATGGCTACACCTTC. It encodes CASSEARDGYTF.

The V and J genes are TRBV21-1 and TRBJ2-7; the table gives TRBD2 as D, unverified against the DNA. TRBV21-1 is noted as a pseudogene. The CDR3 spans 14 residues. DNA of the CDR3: TGTGCCAGCACAGCGGGGAGGCCGAACTACGAGCAGTACTTC. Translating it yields CASTAGRPNYEQYF.

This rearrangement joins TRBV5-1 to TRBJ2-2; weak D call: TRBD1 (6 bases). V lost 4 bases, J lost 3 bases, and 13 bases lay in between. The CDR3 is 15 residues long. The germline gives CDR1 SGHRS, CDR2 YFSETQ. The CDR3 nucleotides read TGCGCCAGCAGCCCGCCGGCAGGGGACACCGGGGAGCTGTTTTTT. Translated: CASSPPAGDTGELFF.

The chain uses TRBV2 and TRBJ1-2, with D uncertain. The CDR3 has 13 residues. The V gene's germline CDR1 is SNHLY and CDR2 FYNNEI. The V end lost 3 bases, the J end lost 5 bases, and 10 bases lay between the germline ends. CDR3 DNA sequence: TGTGCCAGCAGTGAGGGCGCGGGGTATGGCTACACCTTC. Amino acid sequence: CASSEGAGYGYTF.

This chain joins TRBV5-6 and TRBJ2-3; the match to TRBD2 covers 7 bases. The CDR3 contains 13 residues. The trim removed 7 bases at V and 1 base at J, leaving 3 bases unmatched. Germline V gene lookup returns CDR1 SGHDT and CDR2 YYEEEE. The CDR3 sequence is CASHLAGTDTQYF. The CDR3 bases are TGTGCCAGCCATCTAGCGGGCACAGATACGCAGTATTTT. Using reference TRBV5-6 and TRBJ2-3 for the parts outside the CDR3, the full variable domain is DAGVTQSPTHLIKTRGQQVTLRCSPKSGHDTVSWYQQALGQGPQFIFQYYEEEERQRGNFPDRFSGHQFPNYSSELNVNALLLGDSALYLCASHLAGTDTQYFGPGTRLTVL.

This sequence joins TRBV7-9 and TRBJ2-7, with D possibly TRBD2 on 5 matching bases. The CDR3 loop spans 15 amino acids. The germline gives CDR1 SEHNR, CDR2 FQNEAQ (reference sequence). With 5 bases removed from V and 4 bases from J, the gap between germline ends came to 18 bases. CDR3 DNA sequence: TGTGCCAGCAGCCCTATAGGCCGGGATAGTTACGAGCAGTACTTC. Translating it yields CASSPIGRDSYEQYF.

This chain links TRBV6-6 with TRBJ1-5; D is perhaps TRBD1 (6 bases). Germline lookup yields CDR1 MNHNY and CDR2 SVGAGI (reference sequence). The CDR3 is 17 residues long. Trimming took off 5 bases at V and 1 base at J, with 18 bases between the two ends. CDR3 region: CASSPWGGHPSNQPQHF. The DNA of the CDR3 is TGTGCCAGCAGTCCTTGGGGGGGCCACCCCAGCAATCAGCCCCAGCATTTT.

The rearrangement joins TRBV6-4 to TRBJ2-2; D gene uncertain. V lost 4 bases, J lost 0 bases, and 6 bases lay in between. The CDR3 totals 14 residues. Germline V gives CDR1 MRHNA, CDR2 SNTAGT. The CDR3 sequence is CASSGQANTGELFF. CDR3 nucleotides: TGTGCCAGCAGTGGGCAGGCGAACACCGGGGAGCTGTTTTTT.

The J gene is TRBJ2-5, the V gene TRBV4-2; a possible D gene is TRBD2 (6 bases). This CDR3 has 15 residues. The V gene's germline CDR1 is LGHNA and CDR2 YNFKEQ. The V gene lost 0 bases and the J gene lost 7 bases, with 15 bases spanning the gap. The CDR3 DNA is TGTGCCAGCAGCCAAGAACGAGCTAGCGTGGGGACCCAGTACTTC. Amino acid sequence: CASSQERASVGTQYF.

The CDR3 nucleotides are TGTGCCAGCAGCCAAGGGACGGGGGGGCCCGCCTACGAGCAGTACTTC. The encoded protein is CASSQGTGGPAYEQYF. The chain combines TRBV3-1 (or the pseudogene TRBV3-2) with TRBJ2-7; 8 nucleotides line up with TRBD2. V lost 1 base and J lost 2; bases outside the gene matches: 7. Germline CDR1 is LGHDT and CDR2 is YNNKEL (reference sequence). This CDR3 is built from 16 residues.

CDR3 amino acids: CASSDMFLRNYGYTF. CDR3 coding DNA: TGTGCCAGCAGTGATATGTTCCTGAGAAACTATGGCTACACCTTC. V is TRBV2 and J is TRBJ1-2; D is undetermined. V was clipped by 3 bases and J by 2 bases, with 13 bases between them. CDR3 length: 15 residues. The germline gives CDR1 SNHLY, CDR2 FYNNEI.

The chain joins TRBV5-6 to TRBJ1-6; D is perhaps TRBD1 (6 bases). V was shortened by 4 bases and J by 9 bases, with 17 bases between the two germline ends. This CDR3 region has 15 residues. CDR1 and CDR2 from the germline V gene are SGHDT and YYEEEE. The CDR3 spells CASSSWDTIPSPLHF. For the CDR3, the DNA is TGTGCCAGCAGCAGCTGGGACACCATTCCTTCACCCCTCCACTTT.

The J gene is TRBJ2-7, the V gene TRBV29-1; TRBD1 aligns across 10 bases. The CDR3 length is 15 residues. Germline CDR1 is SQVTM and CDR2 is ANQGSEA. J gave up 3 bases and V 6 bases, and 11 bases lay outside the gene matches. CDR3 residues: CSVSATGGGYYEQYF. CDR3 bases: TGCAGCGTCAGCGCGACAGGGGGCGGCTACTACGAGCAGTACTTC.

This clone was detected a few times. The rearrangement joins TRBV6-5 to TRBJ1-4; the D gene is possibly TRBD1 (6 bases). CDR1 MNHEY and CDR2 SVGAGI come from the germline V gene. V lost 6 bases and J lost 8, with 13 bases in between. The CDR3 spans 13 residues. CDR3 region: CASRPGAREKLFF. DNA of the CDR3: TGTGCCAGCAGGCCAGGGGCGAGAGAAAAACTGTTTTTT.

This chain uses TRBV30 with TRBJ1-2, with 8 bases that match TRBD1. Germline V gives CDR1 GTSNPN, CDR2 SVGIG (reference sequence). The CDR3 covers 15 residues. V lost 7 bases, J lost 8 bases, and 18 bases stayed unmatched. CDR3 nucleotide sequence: TGTGCCTTCAAAACCGACAGGGGTTTTTTGCGAGGCTACACCTTC. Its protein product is CAFKTDRGFLRGYTF.

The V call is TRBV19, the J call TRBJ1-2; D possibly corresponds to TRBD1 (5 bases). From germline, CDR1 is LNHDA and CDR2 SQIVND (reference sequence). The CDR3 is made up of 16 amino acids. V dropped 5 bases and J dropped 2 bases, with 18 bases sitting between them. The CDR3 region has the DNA TGTGCCAGTAGTTCCCCAGGTCGCGGGGGAAACTATGGCTACACCTTC. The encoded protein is CASSSPGRGGNYGYTF.